The clone carrying this TCR beta chain was seen once. This entry is derived from a study of blood T cell repertoires in COVID-19. About the study: The United States, Italy and Spain were the sources of the acute and convalescent COVID-19 samples.

Seattle patients were enrolled while actively infected and followed longitudinally. In the original processing: Amplified reference gene primers provided the basis for estimating nucleated cell counts. The data were produced by immunoSEQ multiplex PCR, yet TCRdb's version contains in-frame clones alone and is incomplete. V, J and clone size are taken as reported in that table, and D and trimming were inferred from the DNA itself. This sample carries almost 200,000 clones, roughly 80% of them seen once, and the ten largest clones take about 0.95%. The CDR3 runs to 15 residues. The V end lost 0 bases, the J end lost 3 bases, and 12 bases lay between the germline ends. The germline V gene encodes CDR1 LGHDT and CDR2 YNNKEL (reference sequence).

The receptor was isolated from a man between 60 and 70 years old with COVID-19, enrolled during active disease. The chain joins TRBV3-1 (or the pseudogene TRBV3-2) to TRBJ2-7; D might be TRBD1 (6 bases). Sequenced input: peripheral blood. CDR3 DNA sequence: TGTGCCAGCAGCCAAGACCAGACAGGAGTCTACGAGCAGTACTTC. This gives the protein CASSQDQTGVYEQYF.